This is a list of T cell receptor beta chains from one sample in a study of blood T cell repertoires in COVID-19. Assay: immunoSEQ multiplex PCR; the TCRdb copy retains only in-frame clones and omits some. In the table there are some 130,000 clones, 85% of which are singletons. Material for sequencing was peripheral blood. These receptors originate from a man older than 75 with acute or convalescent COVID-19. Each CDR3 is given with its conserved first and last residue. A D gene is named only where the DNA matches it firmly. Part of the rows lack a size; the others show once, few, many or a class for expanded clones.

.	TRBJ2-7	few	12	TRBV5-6	TGTGCCAGCAGCTTCAGGGGTAGGGAGCAGTACTTC	CASSFRGREQYF
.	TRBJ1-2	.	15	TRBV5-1	TGCGCCAGCAGCTTGGTTCAAGCAGGGAACTATGGCTACACCTTC	CASSLVQAGNYGYTF
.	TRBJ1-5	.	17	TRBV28	TGTGCCAGCAGTTCCCCCGCGGTACGGGAGCACAATCAGCCCCAGCATTTT	CASSSPAVREHNQPQHF
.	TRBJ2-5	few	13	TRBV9	TGTGCCAGCAGCGTAGGGCCTTTAGAGACCCAGTACTTC	CASSVGPLETQYF
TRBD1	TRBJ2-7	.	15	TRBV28	TGTGCCAGCAGAACCGGGACAGGGCTACAGTACGAGCAGTACTTC	CASRTGTGLQYEQYF
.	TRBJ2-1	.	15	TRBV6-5	TGTGCCAGCACCGAGGGGGATTGGGTGTACAATGAGCAGTTCTTC	CASTEGDWVYNEQFF
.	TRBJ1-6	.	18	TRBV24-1	TGTGCCACCAGTGATGTTGGGACTCGGAGCTCCTATAATTCACCCCTCCACTTT	CATSDVGTRSSYNSPLHF
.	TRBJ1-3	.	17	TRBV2	TGTGCCAGCAGTCCTGAAGGTGGGGGGACCGGGGGAAACACCATATATTTT	CASSPEGGGTGGNTIYF
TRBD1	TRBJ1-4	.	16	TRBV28	TGTGCCAGCAGCCGGGACAGGGGACGGTTTAATGAAAAACTGTTTTTT	CASSRDRGRFNEKLFF
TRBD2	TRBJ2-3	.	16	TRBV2	TGTGCCAGCAGATATCCTAGCGGGGGGGCGACAGATACGCAGTATTTT	CASRYPSGGATDTQYF
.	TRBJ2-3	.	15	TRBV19	TGTGCCAGTAGTTACGGGGACATCGGCACAGATACGCAGTATTTT	CASSYGDIGTDTQYF
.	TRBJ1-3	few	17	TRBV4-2	TGTGCCAGCAGCCAAGACCCCGGGACTGCCCGTAGTTTGACCATATATTTT	CASSQDPGTARSLTIYF
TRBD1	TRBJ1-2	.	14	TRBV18	TGTGCCAGCTCACCCGGACAGGGCGACTATGGCTACACCTTC	CASSPGQGDYGYTF
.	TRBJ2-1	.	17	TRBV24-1	TGTGCCACCAGTGACTCTCAGAGGAGGGCCTCCTACAATGAGCAGTTCTTC	CATSDSQRRASYNEQFF
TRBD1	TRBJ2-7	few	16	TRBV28	TGTGCCAGCAGACCAGCCGGGACAGGGAGTTTTGGAGAGCAGTACTTC	CASRPAGTGSFGEQYF
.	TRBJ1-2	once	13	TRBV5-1	TGCGCCAGCAACCGCGACAGCTCCTATGGCTACACCTTC	CASNRDSSYGYTF
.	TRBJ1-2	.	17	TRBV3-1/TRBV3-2	TGTGCCAGCAGCCAAGGTAACGACGGAGCCCCCCCCTATGGCTACACCTTC	CASSQGNDGAPPYGYTF
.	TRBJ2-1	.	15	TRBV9	TGTGCCAGCAGCCCCAGCGGCCGGGACTACAATGAGCAGTTCTTC	CASSPSGRDYNEQFF
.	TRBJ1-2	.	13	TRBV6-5	TGTGCCAGCAGCCCGCAGGCGAACTATGGCTACACCTTC	CASSPQANYGYTF
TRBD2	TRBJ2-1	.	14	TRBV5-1	TGCGCCAGCAGCGCGGGGACTAGCGGGGGGAGGCAGTTCTTC	CASSAGTSGGRQFF
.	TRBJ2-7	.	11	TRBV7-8	TGTGCCAGCAGCCCAGCCTACGAGCAGTACTTC	CASSPAYEQYF
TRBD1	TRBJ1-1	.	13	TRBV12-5	TGTGCTAGTGGTAGACAGGGGAACACTGAAGCTTTCTTT	CASGRQGNTEAFF
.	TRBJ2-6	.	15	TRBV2	TGTGCCAGCAGTGAAGAGGGGACTGGGGCCAACGTCCTGACTTTC	CASSEEGTGANVLTF
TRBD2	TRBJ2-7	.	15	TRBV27	TGTGCCAGCAGTTTATCGGGGACTAGTTCCTACGAGCAGTACTTC	CASSLSGTSSYEQYF
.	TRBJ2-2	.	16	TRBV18	TGTGCCAGCTCACCTCTGCTAGCGACGTACACCGGGGAGCTGTTTTTT	CASSPLLATYTGELFF
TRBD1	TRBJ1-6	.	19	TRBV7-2	TGTGCCAGCAGCGCACAAAGTTTTAGAACTCAGGGGGAGGTTTCACCCCTCCACTTT	CASSAQSFRTQGEVSPLHF
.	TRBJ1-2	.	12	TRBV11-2	TGTGCCAGCAGCAACAGGGTCGGTGGCTACACCTTC	CASSNRVGGYTF
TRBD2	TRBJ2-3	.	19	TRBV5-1	TGCGCCAGCAGCTCCCCGGGGACTAGCGGGGGGGCTAGCACAGATACGCAGTATTTT	CASSSPGTSGGASTDTQYF
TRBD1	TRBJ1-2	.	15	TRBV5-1	TGCGCCAGCAGCTTGGGAGGGACAGGGGACAATGGCTACACCTTC	CASSLGGTGDNGYTF
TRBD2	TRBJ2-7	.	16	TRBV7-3	TGTGCCAGCCCACCCGGGACTAGCGGGGCCTCCTACGAGCAGTACTTC	CASPPGTSGASYEQYF
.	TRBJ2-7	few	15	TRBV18	TGTGCCAGCTCATTGGGTAGACCGGGGGACTACGAGCAGTACTTC	CASSLGRPGDYEQYF
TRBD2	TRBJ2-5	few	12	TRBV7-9	TGTGCCAGCAGCTTCCCCGGGGGGGCCCAGTACTTC	CASSFPGGAQYF
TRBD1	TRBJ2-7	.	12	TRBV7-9	TGTGCCAGCAGCAAACAGGGGTACGAGCAGTACTTC	CASSKQGYEQYF
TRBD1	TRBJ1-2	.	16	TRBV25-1	TGTGCCAGCAGTGACATCGGACAGGGGGCTAGCTATGGCTACACCTTC	CASSDIGQGASYGYTF
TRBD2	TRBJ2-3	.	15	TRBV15	TGTGCCACCAGTGTTTTGGGACTAGTGACAGATACGCAGTATTTT	CATSVLGLVTDTQYF
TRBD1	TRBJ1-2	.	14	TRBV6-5	TGTGCCAGCAGGACCCCCGGGACAGGCTATGGCTACACCTTC	CASRTPGTGYGYTF
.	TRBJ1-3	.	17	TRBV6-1	TGTGCCAGCAGTGAAGAACCAGGGGCCTACTCTGGAAACACCATATATTTT	CASSEEPGAYSGNTIYF
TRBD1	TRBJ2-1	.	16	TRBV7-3	TGTGCCAGCAGCCCCGGGACAGGGTCCTCCTACAATGAGCAGTTCTTC	CASSPGTGSSYNEQFF
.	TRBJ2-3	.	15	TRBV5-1	TGCGCCAGCAGCTTGGAAAGTCCGGTAGCAGATACGCAGTATTTT	CASSLESPVADTQYF
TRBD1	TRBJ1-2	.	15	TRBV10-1	TGCGCCAGCAGTGCGCGGACAGGGGGGGGCTATGGCTACACCTTC	CASSARTGGGYGYTF
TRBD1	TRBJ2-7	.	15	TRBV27	TGTGCCAGCAGTTTATCGGGACAGAGCTCCTACGAGCAGTACTTC	CASSLSGQSSYEQYF
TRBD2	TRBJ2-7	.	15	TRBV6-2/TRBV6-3	TGTGCCAGCAGCCCCCTGGGAGGGGTTTACTACGAGCAGTACTTC	CASSPLGGVYYEQYF
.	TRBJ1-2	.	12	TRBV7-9	TGTGCCAGCTCCTTAGGGGGGGATGGCTACACCTTC	CASSLGGDGYTF
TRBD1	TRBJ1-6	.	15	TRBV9	TGTGCCAGCAGCGCCCGGGACAGGAATAATTCACCCCTCCACTTT	CASSARDRNNSPLHF
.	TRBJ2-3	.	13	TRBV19	TGTGCCAGTAGTGACTCGTCCACAGATACGCAGTATTTT	CASSDSSTDTQYF
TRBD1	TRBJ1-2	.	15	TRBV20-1	TGCAGTGCTAGTGGGACAGGAGAATATAACTATGGCTACACCTTC	CSASGTGEYNYGYTF
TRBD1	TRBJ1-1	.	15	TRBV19	TGTGCCAGTAGAAACACAGGACAGGGCGTTTCAGAAGCTTTCTTT	CASRNTGQGVSEAFF
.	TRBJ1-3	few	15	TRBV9	TGTGCCAGCAGCGACAATCAGGGTAAAGGAAACACCATATATTTT	CASSDNQGKGNTIYF
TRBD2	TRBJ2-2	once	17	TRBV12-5	TGTGCTAGTGGTTTGGTACGACTAGCGGTGAACACCGGGGAGCTGTTTTTT	CASGLVRLAVNTGELFF
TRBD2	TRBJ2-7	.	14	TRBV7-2	TGTGCCAGCACTCTAGCGGGGGGGTCCTACGAGCAGTACTTC	CASTLAGGSYEQYF
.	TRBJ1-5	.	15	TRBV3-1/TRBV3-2	TGTGCCAGCAGCCATGGAGGGGCGGGGAATCAGCCCCAGCATTTT	CASSHGGAGNQPQHF
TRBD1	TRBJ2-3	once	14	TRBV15	TGTGCCACCAGCAGGGGACAGGGCGCAGATACGCAGTATTTT	CATSRGQGADTQYF